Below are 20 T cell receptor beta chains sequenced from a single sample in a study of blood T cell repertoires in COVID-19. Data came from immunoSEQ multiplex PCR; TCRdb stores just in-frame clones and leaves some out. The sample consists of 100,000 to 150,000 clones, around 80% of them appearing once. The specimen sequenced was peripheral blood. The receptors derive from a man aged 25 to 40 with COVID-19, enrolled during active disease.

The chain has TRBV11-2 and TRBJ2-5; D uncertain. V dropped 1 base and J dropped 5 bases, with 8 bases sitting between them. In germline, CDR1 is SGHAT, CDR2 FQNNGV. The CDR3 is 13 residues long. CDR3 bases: TGTGCCAGCAGCTTAGCCGTACGGGAGACCCAGTACTTC. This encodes CASSLAVRETQYF.

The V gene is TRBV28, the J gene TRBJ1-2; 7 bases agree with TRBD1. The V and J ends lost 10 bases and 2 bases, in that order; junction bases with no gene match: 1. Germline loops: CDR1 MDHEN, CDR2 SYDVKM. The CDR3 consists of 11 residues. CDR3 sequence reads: CATTGNYGYTF. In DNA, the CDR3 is TGTGCCACGACAGGGAACTATGGCTACACCTTC.

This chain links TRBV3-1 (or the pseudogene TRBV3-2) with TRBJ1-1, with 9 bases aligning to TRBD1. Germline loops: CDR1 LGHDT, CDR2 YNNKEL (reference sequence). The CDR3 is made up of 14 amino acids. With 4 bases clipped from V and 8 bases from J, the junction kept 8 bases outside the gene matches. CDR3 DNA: TGTGCCAGCAGCCTCAGACAGGGGGTCGGGGAAGCTTTCTTT. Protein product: CASSLRQGVGEAFF.

The CDR3 DNA reads TGTGCCAGCAGCCTGGAGGACAGGGCTACCTACGAGCAGTACTTC. It specifies CASSLEDRATYEQYF. V usage is TRBV6-5 and J usage is TRBJ2-7; 8 nucleotides match TRBD1. The CDR3 is 15 residues long. V shed 6 bases, J shed 2 bases, and the junction held 9 bases outside the gene matches. The germline gives CDR1 MNHEY, CDR2 SVGAGI.

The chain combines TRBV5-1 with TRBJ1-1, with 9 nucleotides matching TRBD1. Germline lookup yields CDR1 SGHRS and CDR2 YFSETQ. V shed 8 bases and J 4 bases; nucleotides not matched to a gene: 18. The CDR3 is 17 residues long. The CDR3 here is CARKLPGQGARGTEAFF. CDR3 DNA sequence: TGCGCCAGAAAACTTCCGGGACAGGGAGCAAGGGGCACTGAAGCTTTCTTT.

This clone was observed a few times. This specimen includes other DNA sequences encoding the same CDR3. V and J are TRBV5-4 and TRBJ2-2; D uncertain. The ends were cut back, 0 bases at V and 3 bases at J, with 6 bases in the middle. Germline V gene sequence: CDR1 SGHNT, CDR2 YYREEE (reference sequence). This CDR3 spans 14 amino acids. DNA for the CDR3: TGTGCCAGCAGCTTGGGTCAGTACACCGGGGAGCTGTTTTTT. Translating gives CASSLGQYTGELFF. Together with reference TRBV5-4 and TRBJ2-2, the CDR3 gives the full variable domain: ETGVTQSPTHLIKTRGQQVTLRCSSQSGHNTVSWYQQALGQGPQFIFQYYREEENGRGNFPPRFSGLQFPNYSSELNVNALELDDSALYLCASSLGQYTGELFFGEGSRLTVL.

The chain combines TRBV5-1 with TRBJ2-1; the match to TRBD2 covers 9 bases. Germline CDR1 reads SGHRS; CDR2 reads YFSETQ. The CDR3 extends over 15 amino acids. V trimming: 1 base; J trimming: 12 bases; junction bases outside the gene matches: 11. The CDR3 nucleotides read TGCGCCAGCAGCTTGTTAGCTAGCGGGGAGTCCCCGCAGTTCTTC. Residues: CASSLLASGESPQFF.

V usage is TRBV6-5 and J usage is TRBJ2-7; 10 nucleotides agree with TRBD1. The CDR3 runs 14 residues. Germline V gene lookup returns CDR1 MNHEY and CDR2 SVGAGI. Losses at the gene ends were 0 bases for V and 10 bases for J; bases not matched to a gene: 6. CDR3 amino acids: CASSYSGTGDHQYF. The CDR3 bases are TGTGCCAGCAGTTACTCAGGGACAGGGGATCATCAGTACTTC.

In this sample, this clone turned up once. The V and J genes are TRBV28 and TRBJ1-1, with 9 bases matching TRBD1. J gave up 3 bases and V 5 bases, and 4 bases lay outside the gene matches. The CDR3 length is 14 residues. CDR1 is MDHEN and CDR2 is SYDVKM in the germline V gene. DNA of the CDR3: TGTGCCAGCAGTCCACAGGGGGCGCACACTGAAGCTTTCTTT. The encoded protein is CASSPQGAHTEAFF.

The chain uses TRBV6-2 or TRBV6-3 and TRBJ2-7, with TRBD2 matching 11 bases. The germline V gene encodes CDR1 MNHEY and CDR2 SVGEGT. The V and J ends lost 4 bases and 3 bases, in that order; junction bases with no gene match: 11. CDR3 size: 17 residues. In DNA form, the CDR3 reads TGTGCCAGCAGTTTCTCCACCTCGGGACTAGCGGACTACGAGCAGTACTTC. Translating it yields CASSFSTSGLADYEQYF.

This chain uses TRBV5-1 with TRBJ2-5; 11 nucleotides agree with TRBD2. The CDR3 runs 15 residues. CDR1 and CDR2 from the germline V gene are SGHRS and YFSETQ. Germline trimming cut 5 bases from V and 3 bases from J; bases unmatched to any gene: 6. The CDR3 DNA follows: TGCGCCAGCAGGAATAGCGGGAGGGCTGAAGAGACCCAGTACTTC. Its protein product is CASRNSGRAEETQYF.

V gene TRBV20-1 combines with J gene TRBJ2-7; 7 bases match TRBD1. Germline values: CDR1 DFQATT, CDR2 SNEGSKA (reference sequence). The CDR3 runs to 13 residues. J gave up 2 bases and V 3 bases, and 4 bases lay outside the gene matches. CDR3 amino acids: CSASRQGAYEQYF. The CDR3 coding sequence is TGCAGTGCTAGTAGACAGGGAGCCTACGAGCAGTACTTC.

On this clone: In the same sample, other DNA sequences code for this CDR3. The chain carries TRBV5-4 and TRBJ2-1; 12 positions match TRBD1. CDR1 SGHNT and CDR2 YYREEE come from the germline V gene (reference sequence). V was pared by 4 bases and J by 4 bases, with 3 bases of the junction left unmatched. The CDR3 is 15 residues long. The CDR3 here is CASSGGQGAYNEQFF. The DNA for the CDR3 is TGTGCCAGCAGCGGGGGACAGGGGGCTTACAATGAGCAGTTCTTC.

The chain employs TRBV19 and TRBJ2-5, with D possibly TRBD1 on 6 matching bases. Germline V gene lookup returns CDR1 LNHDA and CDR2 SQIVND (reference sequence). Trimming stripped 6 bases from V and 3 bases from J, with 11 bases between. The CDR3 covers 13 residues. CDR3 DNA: TGTGCCAGTAGGGGACACGATGAAGAGACCCAGTACTTC. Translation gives CASRGHDEETQYF.

DNA of the CDR3: TGCAGTGCTAGTCGGACTAGCGGGGGGAACTCCTACGAGCAGTACTTC. Protein product: CSASRTSGGNSYEQYF. This rearrangement joins TRBV20-1 to TRBJ2-7; 14 nucleotides align to TRBD2. Germline CDR1 is DFQATT and CDR2 is SNEGSKA (reference sequence). CDR3 size: 16 residues. J gave up 0 bases and V 3 bases, and 4 bases lay outside the gene matches.

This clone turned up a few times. Written as DNA, the CDR3 is TGTGCCAGCAGCTTAGGAACGGGGGGGATCAGTGAAAAACTGTTTTTT. As protein: CASSLGTGGISEKLFF. V and J are TRBV11-2 and TRBJ1-4, with D tentatively TRBD1 (5 bases). The CDR3 has 16 amino acids. The germline gives CDR1 SGHAT, CDR2 FQNNGV. The germline V and J ends were trimmed by 1 base and 7 bases, with 16 bases remaining between them.

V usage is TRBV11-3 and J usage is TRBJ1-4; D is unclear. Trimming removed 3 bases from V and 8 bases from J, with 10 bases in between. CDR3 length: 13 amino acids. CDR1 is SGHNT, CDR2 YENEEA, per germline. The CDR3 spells CASSFIEKEKLFF. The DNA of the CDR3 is TGTGCCAGCAGCTTCATCGAGAAGGAAAAACTGTTTTTT.

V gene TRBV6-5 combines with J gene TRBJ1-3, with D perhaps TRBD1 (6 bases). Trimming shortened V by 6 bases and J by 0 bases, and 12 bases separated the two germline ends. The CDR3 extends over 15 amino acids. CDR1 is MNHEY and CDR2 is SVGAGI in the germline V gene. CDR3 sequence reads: CASRPGTRSGNTIYF. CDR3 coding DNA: TGTGCCAGCAGACCCGGGACACGCTCTGGAAACACCATATATTTT.

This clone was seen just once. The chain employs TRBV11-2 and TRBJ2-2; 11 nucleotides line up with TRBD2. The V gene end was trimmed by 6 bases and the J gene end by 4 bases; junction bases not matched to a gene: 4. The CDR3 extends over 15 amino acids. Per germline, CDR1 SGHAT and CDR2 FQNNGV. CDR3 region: CASSSGTSGTGELFF. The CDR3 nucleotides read TGTGCCAGCAGTAGCGGGACTAGCGGCACCGGGGAGCTGTTTTTT.

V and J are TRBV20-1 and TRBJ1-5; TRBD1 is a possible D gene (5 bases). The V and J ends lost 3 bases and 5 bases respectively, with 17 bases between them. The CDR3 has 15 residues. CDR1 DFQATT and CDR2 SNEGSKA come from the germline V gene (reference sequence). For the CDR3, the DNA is TGCAGTGCTAGTGAACCAGGGAAGGAGTATCAGCCCCAGCATTTT. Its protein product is CSASEPGKEYQPQHF.